This T cell receptor (beta chain) was documented in a study of T-cell reconstitution after alpha-beta-depleted transplantation in children. Whole-study findings and limits: In some patients, recipient T cells and intrathymic progenitors surviving conditioning explained high day-60 diversity. Fresh T-cell production supplied most of the T-cell counts and diversity seen one year after transplant. About two months after transplant, alpha-beta T cells reportedly came from several hundred expanded graft clones.

J was trimmed by 1 base and V by 3 bases; bases with no gene match: 3. The CDR3 has 14 residues. Germline values: CDR1 SQVTM, CDR2 ANQGSEA. This clonotype turned up a few times. Its antigen is not identified. TCRbeta library construction was performed incorporating unique molecular identifiers. TCRdb re-derived calls from the PCR reads in MiXCR, one entry per CDR3 protein. Here the sample spans 200,000 to 300,000 distinct CDR3 sequences, roughly 26% being singletons. The V call is TRBV29-1, the J call TRBJ2-1, with TRBD2 matching 7 bases. The clonotype was recovered from a girl aged 2 to 9 with Fanconi anemia, due to receive a stem cell transplant. The sequenced sample was PBMCs, obtained before TCRalphabeta/CD19-depleted stem cell transplant. CDR3 loop: CSVEAGASYNEQFF. The DNA for the CDR3 is TGCAGCGTTGAGGCGGGAGCTTCCTACAATGAGCAGTTCTTC.